This T cell receptor beta chain comes out of a study of T cell responses to AZD1222 COVID-19 vaccine. Study-level findings and limits: Elevations in Spike-specific TCR breadth and depth followed administration of two AZD1222 doses. White British people made up most donors, females outnumbered males, and clonal diversity was possibly underestimated. CD4 TCRs associated with vaccination spanned spike, dominating at 160-218 and 743-854.

With respect to this clone: The antigen remains unidentified.

Repertoires were generated with immunoSEQ multiplex PCR, while TCRdb's copy carries only in-frame clones and drops some. The profile shows around 120,000 clones, about 92% of them singletons. The CDR3 length is 12 residues. Trimming took 7 bases from V and 8 from J, leaving 13 bases between them. Germline V gene data show CDR1 as KGHDR and CDR2 as SFDVKD. The TCR comes from an adult in good health. The genes are TRBV24-1 and TRBJ1-1, with a weak D call TRBD1 (6 bases). The sample consisted of peripheral blood, taken on day 0 of AZD1222 vaccination. The CDR3 loop is CATRTLQGEAFF. CDR3 DNA sequence: TGTGCCACCAGGACCCTTCAGGGGGAAGCTTTCTTT.